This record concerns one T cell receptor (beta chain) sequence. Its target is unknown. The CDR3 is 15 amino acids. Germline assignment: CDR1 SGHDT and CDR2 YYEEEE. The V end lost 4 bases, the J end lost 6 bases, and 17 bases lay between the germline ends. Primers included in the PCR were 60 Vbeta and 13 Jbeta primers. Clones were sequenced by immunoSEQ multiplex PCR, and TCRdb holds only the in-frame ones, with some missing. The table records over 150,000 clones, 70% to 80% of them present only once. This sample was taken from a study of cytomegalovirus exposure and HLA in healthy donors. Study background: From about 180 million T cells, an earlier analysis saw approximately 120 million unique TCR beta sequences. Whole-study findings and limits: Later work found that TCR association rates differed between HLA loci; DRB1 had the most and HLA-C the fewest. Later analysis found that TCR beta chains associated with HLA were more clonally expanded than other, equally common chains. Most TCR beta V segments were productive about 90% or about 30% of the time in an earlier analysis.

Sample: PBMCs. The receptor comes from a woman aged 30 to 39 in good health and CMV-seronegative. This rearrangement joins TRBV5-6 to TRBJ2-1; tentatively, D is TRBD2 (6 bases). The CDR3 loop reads CASSALGTHSNEQFF. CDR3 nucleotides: TGTGCCAGCAGCGCCCTGGGGACTCATTCCAATGAGCAGTTCTTC.